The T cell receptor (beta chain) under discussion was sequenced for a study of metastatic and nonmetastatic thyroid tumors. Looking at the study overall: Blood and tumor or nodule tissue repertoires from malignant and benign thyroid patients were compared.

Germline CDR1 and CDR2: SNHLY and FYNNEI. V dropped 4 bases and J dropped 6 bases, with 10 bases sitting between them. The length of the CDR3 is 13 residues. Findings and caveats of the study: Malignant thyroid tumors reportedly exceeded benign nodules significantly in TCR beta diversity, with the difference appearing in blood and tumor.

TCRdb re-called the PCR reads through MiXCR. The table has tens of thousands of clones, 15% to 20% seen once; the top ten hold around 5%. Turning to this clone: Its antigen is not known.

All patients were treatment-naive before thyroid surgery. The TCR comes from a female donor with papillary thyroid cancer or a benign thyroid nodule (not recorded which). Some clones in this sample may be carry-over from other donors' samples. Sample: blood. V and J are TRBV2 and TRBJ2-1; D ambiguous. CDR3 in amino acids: CASSGQGLNEQFF. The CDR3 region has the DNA TGTGCCAGCAGTGGGCAAGGTCTCAATGAGCAGTTCTTC. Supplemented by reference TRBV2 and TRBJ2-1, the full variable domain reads EPEVTQTPSHQVTQMGQEVILRCVPISNHLYFYWYRQILGQKVEFLVSFYNNEISEKSEIFDDQFSVERPDGSNFTLKIRSTKLEDSAMYFCASSGQGLNEQFFGPGTRLTVL.